Listed here are 13 T cell receptor beta chains from one sample, sequenced in a study of cytotoxic CD8 clonotypes in ibrutinib-treated CLL. Libraries were prepared by immunoSEQ multiplex PCR; TCRdb keeps only in-frame clonotypes and omits some of them. Among 150,000 to 250,000 clones listed, 72% were seen once. The sample was PBMCs, taken after 24 months of ibrutinib treatment. The receptors were sampled from a human donor with chronic lymphocytic leukemia.

The V call is TRBV4-1, the J call TRBJ2-2; the D gene could be TRBD1 or TRBD2 (5 bases each). The CDR3 is made up of 16 amino acids. V was clipped by 4 bases and J by 1 base, with 13 bases between them. CDR1 is MGHRA, CDR2 YSYEKL, per germline. The DNA of the CDR3 is TGCGCCAGCAGCCGATCCGGGACGATGAACACCGGGGAGCTGTTTTTT. It codes for CASSRSGTMNTGELFF.

This clone came up a few times. The CDR3 reads CASSGATLGNTEAFF. Written as DNA, the CDR3 is TGTGCCAGCAGTGGGGCCACCCTGGGGAACACTGAAGCTTTCTTT. The rearrangement joins TRBV28 to TRBJ1-1, with a weak D call TRBD1 (5 bases). The CDR3 runs to 15 residues. V lost 5 bases and J 1 base, leaving 14 bases between the germline ends. Germline lookup yields CDR1 MDHEN and CDR2 SYDVKM. The full variable domain, its missing parts supplied by reference TRBV28 and TRBJ1-1, is DVKVTQSSRYLVKRTGEKVFLECVQDMDHENMFWYRQDPGLGLRLIYFSYDVKMKEKGDIPEGYSVSREKKERFSLILESASTNQTSMYLCASSGATLGNTEAFFGQGTRLTVV.

This clone was detected once. The J gene is TRBJ1-1, the V gene TRBV4-3; 7 bases line up with TRBD1. Trimming at V came to 2 bases and at J to 5 bases, leaving 14 bases not matched to a gene. The CDR3 length is 17 residues. Germline lookup yields CDR1 LGHNA and CDR2 YSLEER. The CDR3: CASSQIHLQGSLTEAFF. Here the CDR3 DNA reads TGCGCCAGCAGCCAAATCCACCTACAGGGGAGTTTGACTGAAGCTTTCTTT.

This sequence joins TRBV11-1 and TRBJ1-1; D is ambiguous. Germline loops: CDR1 SGHAT, CDR2 FQDESV (reference sequence). Trimming removed 4 bases from V and 0 bases from J, with 6 bases in between. The CDR3 contains 13 residues. The CDR3 DNA follows: TGTGCCAGCAGCTCGCAGATGAACACTGAAGCTTTCTTT. Its protein is CASSSQMNTEAFF. Supplemented by reference TRBV11-1 and TRBJ1-1, the full variable domain reads EAEVAQSPRYKITEKSQAVAFWCDPISGHATLYWYRQILGQGPELLVQFQDESVVDDSQLPKDRFSAERLKGVDSTLKIQPAELGDSAMYLCASSSQMNTEAFFGQGTRLTVV.

This CDR3 reads CASSLAGGAYNEQFF. As DNA, the CDR3 is TGCGCCAGCAGTTTAGCGGGAGGGGCCTACAATGAGCAGTTCTTC. This chain connects TRBV10-2 to TRBJ2-1, with 11 nucleotides matching TRBD2. The junction had 2 bases not matched to a gene; V was cut back by 5 bases and J by 2 bases. The CDR3 sequence is 15 residues long. Germline CDR1 is WSHSY and CDR2 is SAAADI.

DNA of the CDR3: TGTGCCAGCAGCTCTTTAAAAGCGGGAGTTGGGGAGCAGTACTTC. It codes for CASSSLKAGVGEQYF. This rearrangement joins TRBV7-2 to TRBJ2-7; 8 bases agree with TRBD2. This CDR3 has 15 amino acids. Germline values: CDR1 SGHTA, CDR2 FQGNSA. V was pared by 4 bases and J by 7 bases, with 12 bases of the junction left unmatched. Based on the CDR3 plus reference TRBV7-2 and TRBJ2-7, the full variable domain is GAGVSQSPSNKVTEKGKDVELRCDPISGHTALYWYRQSLGQGLEFLIYFQGNSAPDKSGLPSDRFSAERTGGSVSTLTIQRTQQEDSAVYLCASSSLKAGVGEQYFGPGTRLTVT.

This clone has a handful of counts. The gene calls are TRBV19 and TRBJ1-1; 9 bases align to TRBD1. Losses at the gene ends were 4 bases for V and 4 bases for J; bases not matched to a gene: 4. Germline V gene data show CDR1 as LNHDA and CDR2 as SQIVND (reference sequence). CDR3 length: 14 residues. The CDR3 DNA sequence: TGTGCCAGTAGTAGGGACAGGGTTGTCACTGAAGCTTTCTTT. This sequence encodes CASSRDRVVTEAFF.

This clone was seen only a few times. This chain uses TRBV21-1 with TRBJ1-2; TRBD1 was called by the table and not checked on the DNA. TRBV21-1 is described as a pseudogene. The CDR3 length is 14 residues. The CDR3 DNA reads TGTGCCAGCAGCGGACAGGGGGATGGCTATGGCTACACCTTC. Translated: CASSGQGDGYGYTF.

V gene TRBV28 combines with J gene TRBJ2-7; 10 nucleotides agree with TRBD1. The CDR3 covers 15 residues. Germline CDR1 is MDHEN and CDR2 is SYDVKM. V lost 6 bases, J lost 1 base, and 6 bases stayed unmatched. CDR3 nucleotides: TGTGCCAGCAGCATGACAGGGGGCGCATCCTACGAGCAGTACTTC. The encoded protein is CASSMTGGASYEQYF.

The J gene is TRBJ2-7, the V gene TRBV29-1, with a tentative D call TRBD2 (7 bases). Germline V gene data show CDR1 as SQVTM and CDR2 as ANQGSEA. CDR3 length equals 16 residues. With 3 bases removed from V and 2 bases from J, the gap between germline ends came to 20 bases. For the CDR3, the DNA is TGCAGCGTTGAGGTTGGGAGGGGGGTCCCCCCCTACGAGCAGTACTTC. Its protein is CSVEVGRGVPPYEQYF.

J is TRBJ2-1 and V is TRBV5-6; D possibly uses TRBD1 or TRBD2 (7 bases each). Germline V gene data show CDR1 as SGHDT and CDR2 as YYEEEE. V lost 4 bases, J lost 4 bases, and 15 bases lay in between. The CDR3 length is 15 residues. This CDR3 is CASSPTGRGYNEQFF. CDR3 in DNA: TGTGCCAGCAGCCCGACAGGGCGGGGGTACAATGAGCAGTTCTTC. Looking up the rest from reference TRBV5-6 and TRBJ2-1 gives the full variable domain: DAGVTQSPTHLIKTRGQQVTLRCSPKSGHDTVSWYQQALGQGPQFIFQYYEEEERQRGNFPDRFSGHQFPNYSSELNVNALLLGDSALYLCASSPTGRGYNEQFFGPGTRLTVL.

With respect to this clone: No conserved phenylalanine or tryptophan ends this CDR3, so it is likely a read error. No DNA is shown, since the ends of the CDR3 on it are uncertain; the CDR3 is the one TCRdb lists. The CDR3 reads CASSSNGPPGL. The chain recombines TRBV7-9 with TRBJ2-3. The CDR3 totals 11 residues, both ends included. CDR1 and CDR2 from the germline V gene are SEHNR and FQNEAQ (reference sequence).

The rearrangement links TRBV7-9 to TRBJ2-7, with 11 positions matching TRBD2. Per germline, CDR1 SEHNR and CDR2 FQNEAQ (reference sequence). V lost 1 base to trimming and J lost 9 bases; unmatched junction nucleotides: 5. This CDR3 has 14 amino acids. The CDR3 DNA is TGTGCCAGCAGCTTAGTTACTAGCGGGAGTTCGCAGTACTTC. It yields the protein CASSLVTSGSSQYF.